The source of this T cell receptor (beta chain) is a study of follicular helper T cells after annual influenza vaccination. Study-wide findings and caveats: ICOS+CD38+ cTfh clonality change tracked circulating plasmablast frequency change.

Indicated time point: 2014-2015 season, pre-vaccination. The method was immunoSEQ multiplex PCR; TCRdb's version includes in-frame clones alone and lacks a portion of them. The sample yields approximately 30,000 clones, 80% to 90% seen once. This clone was counted between two and nine times. Its specificity is not known. With 4 bases removed from V and 0 bases from J, the gap between germline ends came to 13 bases. This CDR3 is built from 16 residues. CDR1 is SGHTA, CDR2 FQGNSA, per germline. This material consisted of CXCR5+ CD38- circulating T follicular helper cells from blood, taken on the day of influenza vaccination. Described subset: circulating Tfh, non-naive CD4+CXCR5+PD-1+ (ICOS+CD38+ or ICOS-CD38-). This sequence was found in an adult who received the influenza vaccine. The chain is built from TRBV7-2 and TRBJ1-3; D unclear. The CDR3 sequence is CASSSVGVGSGNTIYF. The CDR3 nucleotides are TGTGCCAGCAGCTCCGTAGGAGTGGGCTCTGGAAACACCATATATTTT.